These 32 T cell receptor beta chains came from one sample sequenced in a study of HIV-infected patients and healthy controls. 400 to 550 ng RNA was reverse transcribed with alpha and beta constant-region primers. Each of the alpha and beta chains got its own library through chain-specific third strand synthesis with indices. Using its own MiXCR run on the 5' RACE reads, TCRdb lists one record per CDR3 protein. The profile shows 18,000 or so distinct CDR3 sequences, 7.5% to 10% of them singletons. Roughly three months, about 14 weeks, into antiretroviral therapy, follow-up blood was collected. No cell fractionation was done, so the repertoire covers all unsorted peripheral blood T cells. The specimen comprised blood, sampled during antiretroviral therapy. Receptors were obtained from an adult with HIV infection.

At least ten counts were recorded for this clonotype. The genes are TRBV29-1 and TRBJ1-6; perhaps TRBD1 as D (5 bases). The V end was cut by 7 bases, the J end by 7 bases, with 11 bases between. CDR3 length equals 12 residues. Germline CDR1 SQVTM, CDR2 ANQGSEA. CDR3 in DNA: TGCAGCGAAACCGGGGGAAATTCACCCCTCCACTTT. It specifies CSETGGNSPLHF. Full variable domain (remainder filled in from reference TRBV29-1 and TRBJ1-6): SAVISQKPSRDICQRGTSLTIQCQVDSQVTMMFWYRQQPGQSLTLIATANQGSEATYESGFVIDKFPISRPNLTFSTLTVSNMSPEDSSIYLCSETGGNSPLHFGNGTRLTVT.

CDR3 nucleotide sequence: TGCGCCAGCAGCTACCCTAGCGGGAGCTCAGATACGCAGTATTTT. Translating it yields CASSYPSGSSDTQYF. The chain has TRBV5-1 and TRBJ2-3; 10 bases fit TRBD2. V dropped 3 bases and J dropped 4; count of bases not matched to a gene: 5. The CDR3 has 15 residues. Germline V gene lookup returns CDR1 SGHRS and CDR2 YFSETQ.

This clonotype was seen repeatedly, ten times or more. The chain has TRBV15 and TRBJ2-7, with 10 positions matching TRBD2. The CDR3 is made up of 16 amino acids. J was trimmed by 3 bases and V by 0 bases; bases with no gene match: 5. CDR1 and CDR2 from the germline V gene are LNHNV and YYDKDF (reference sequence). CDR3 protein: CATSRDLAGVNYEQYF. CDR3 coding DNA: TGTGCCACCAGCAGAGACCTAGCGGGAGTAAACTACGAGCAGTACTTC. The full variable domain, rest sourced from reference TRBV15 and TRBJ2-7, is DAMVIQNPRYQVTQFGKPVTLSCSQTLNHNVMYWYQQKSSQAPKLLFHYYDKDFNNEADTPDNFQSRRPNTSFCFLDIRSPGLGDTAMYLCATSRDLAGVNYEQYFGPGTRLTVT.

There are a few counts of this clonotype. V and J are TRBV10-3 and TRBJ2-2; 9 bases fit TRBD1. After removal of 3 bases from V and 2 bases from J, the junction contained 7 bases not matched to a gene. The CDR3 runs 17 residues. Germline CDR1 ENHRY, CDR2 SYGVKD. In nucleotides, the CDR3 is TGTGCCATCAGTGAAACAGGGGGCAGGGCAAACACCGGGGAGCTGTTTTTT. It is translated as CAISETGGRANTGELFF.

This clonotype showed up many times. CDR3 amino acids: CASSESPTYEQYF. The CDR3 coding sequence is TGTGCCAGCAGTGAAAGTCCCACCTACGAGCAGTACTTC. This chain links TRBV6-1 with TRBJ2-7, with unresolved D. This CDR3 is built from 13 residues. CDR1 is MNHNS and CDR2 is SASEGT in the germline V gene. The germline V and J ends were trimmed by 2 bases and 2 bases, with 7 bases remaining between them.

V usage is TRBV27 and J usage is TRBJ2-5; maybe TRBD1 (7 bases). The CDR3 is made up of 15 amino acids. Trimming left V 5 bases short and J 5 bases short, with 18 bases between. Germline CDR1 and CDR2: MNHEY and SMNVEV (reference sequence). CDR3 region: CASSRQGLPVETQYF. The DNA of the CDR3 is TGTGCCAGCAGTCGACAGGGACTGCCCGTTGAGACCCAGTACTTC.

This clonotype was counted at least ten times. The rearrangement joins TRBV27 to TRBJ2-3; 9 bases agree with TRBD2. This CDR3 contains 15 residues. V lost 3 bases and J lost 1; bases outside the gene matches: 2. The germline gives CDR1 MNHEY, CDR2 SMNVEV (reference sequence). The CDR3 here is CASSFPSGGTDTQYF. In nucleotides, the CDR3 is TGTGCCAGCAGTTTCCCTAGCGGGGGCACAGATACGCAGTATTTT.

This clonotype was recorded many times. The genes are TRBV15 and TRBJ2-3, with TRBD2 as a possible D gene (5 bases). CDR1 and CDR2 (germline): LNHNV, YYDKDF (reference sequence). The V end was cut by 7 bases, the J end by 2 bases, with 7 bases between. The CDR3 is made up of 12 amino acids. The CDR3 reads CATTRDTDTQYF. The CDR3 DNA is TGTGCCACCACACGGGACACAGATACGCAGTATTTT.

This clonotype has a count of ten or more. Its ends do not fully match the called genes, so a read error is possible. This chain connects TRBV28 to TRBJ2-7; D remains ambiguous. Per the germline V gene, CDR1 is MDHEN and CDR2 is SYDVKM. The CDR3 contains 14 residues. CDR3 DNA: TGTGCCAGCAGTTTCGTCTCAGGCTCCCACGAGCAGTACTTC. Its protein is CASSFVSGSHEQYF.

This chain connects TRBV28 to TRBJ1-2, with D maybe TRBD1 (5 bases). The CDR3 contains 15 residues. Looked up from germline, CDR1 is MDHEN and CDR2 is SYDVKM. Trimming took 5 bases from V and 5 from J, leaving 18 bases between them. CDR3 in amino acids: CASSPHGGGTYGYTF. CDR3 in DNA: TGTGCCAGCAGTCCTCACGGGGGAGGAACATATGGCTACACCTTC.

This clonotype has more than one count but fewer than ten. The chain links TRBV19 to TRBJ1-5, with 9 positions matching TRBD1. Germline V CDR1 and CDR2: LNHDA, SQIVND (reference sequence). The CDR3 has 14 amino acids. Unmatched junction bases numbered 4, after V lost 6 bases and J lost 4 bases. The DNA for the CDR3 is TGTGCCAGTAGACCGGACAGGGGAAATCAGCCCCAGCATTTT. Residues: CASRPDRGNQPQHF.

There are many counts of this clonotype. V is TRBV6-2 or TRBV6-3 and J is TRBJ2-7, with unresolved D. The germline V and J ends were trimmed by 7 bases and 5 bases, with 6 bases remaining between them. This CDR3 has 10 residues. Germline assignment: CDR1 MNHEY and CDR2 SVGEGT. CDR3 nucleotides: TGTGCCAGCAAGGAGCACGAGCAGTACTTC. Encoded protein: CASKEHEQYF.

The chain is built from TRBV19 and TRBJ2-2; weak D call: TRBD1 (6 bases). Trimming left V 9 bases short and J 4 bases short, with 12 bases between. The CDR3 has 13 residues. CDR1 is LNHDA, CDR2 SQIVND, per germline (reference sequence). The CDR3 spells CASLRGLTGELFF. The CDR3 DNA follows: TGTGCCAGCCTCAGGGGCCTCACCGGGGAGCTGTTTTTT.

This clonotype was counted ten times or more. The chain employs TRBV9 and TRBJ2-3; 10 bases are a match to TRBD2. The germline CDR1 and CDR2 sequences are SGDLS and YYNGEE. The CDR3 length is 15 residues. After removal of 3 bases from V and 3 bases from J, the junction contained 4 bases not matched to a gene. CDR3 protein: CASSALAGETDTQYF. The CDR3 nucleotides read TGTGCCAGCAGCGCCCTAGCGGGAGAAACAGATACGCAGTATTTT.

This clonotype has at least ten counts. The CDR3 DNA reads TGTGCCAGCAGCTTGGTGGACCAGTACTTC. Translating it yields CASSLVDQYF. This chain uses TRBV5-8 with TRBJ2-7, with unresolved D. CDR1 and CDR2 (germline): SGHTS, YDEGEE. The V gene lost 0 bases and the J gene lost 10 bases, with 5 bases spanning the gap. The CDR3 runs 10 residues.

This clonotype has a count of ten or more. The chain uses TRBV7-3 and TRBJ1-1; 9 nucleotides match TRBD1. The J segment lost 3 bases and the V segment lost 5 bases, leaving 4 bases of the junction unmatched. From germline, CDR1 is SGHTA and CDR2 FQGTGA. The CDR3 has 14 amino acids. CDR3 protein: CASSRTGADTEAFF. CDR3 nucleotide sequence: TGTGCCAGCAGCCGGACAGGGGCGGACACTGAAGCTTTCTTT. The full variable domain, rest sourced from reference TRBV7-3 and TRBJ1-1, is GAGVSQTPSNKVTEKGKYVELRCDPISGHTALYWYRQSLGQGPEFLIYFQGTGAADDSGLPNDRFFAVRPEGSVSTLKIQRTERGDSAVYLCASSRTGADTEAFFGQGTRLTVV.

The chain employs TRBV12-3 or TRBV12-4 and TRBJ2-2; no definite D call. Deletions cut 8 bases from V and 7 bases from J, with 14 bases between. This CDR3 is built from 13 residues. Here the CDR3 DNA reads TGTGCCAGCGTTCCTATCGGGTTCGGGGAGCTGTTTTTT. Translated: CASVPIGFGELFF.

The V and J genes are TRBV7-2 and TRBJ1-5; 8 positions match TRBD1. The germline V gene encodes CDR1 SGHTA and CDR2 FQGNSA. The V and J ends lost 2 bases and 6 bases, in that order; junction bases with no gene match: 12. This CDR3 is built from 17 residues. The CDR3 protein is CASSLRQGLGVSQPQHF. The CDR3 DNA is TGTGCCAGCAGCTTAAGACAGGGGTTAGGGGTGAGTCAGCCCCAGCATTTT.

This clonotype was detected ten times or more. The chain couples TRBV18 to TRBJ2-3; 10 bases are shared with TRBD2. This CDR3 contains 13 residues. Germline assignment: CDR1 KGHSH and CDR2 LQKENI. V shed 9 bases and J 2 bases; nucleotides not matched to a gene: 2. The CDR3 nucleotides are TGTGCCAGTAGCGGGAGGACCACAGATACGCAGTATTTT. Amino acids: CASSGRTTDTQYF.

This clonotype has ten or more counts. The chain recombines TRBV5-1 with TRBJ2-6; TRBD1 matches at 10 bases. Germline V gene lookup returns CDR1 SGHRS and CDR2 YFSETQ. The CDR3 contains 17 residues. V gave up 3 bases and J gave up 2 bases; unmatched junction bases: 5. The CDR3 is CASSWGQGMTGANVLTF. The CDR3 bases are TGCGCCAGCAGCTGGGGACAGGGGATGACTGGGGCCAACGTCCTGACTTTC. Supplemented by reference TRBV5-1 and TRBJ2-6, the full variable domain reads KAGVTQTPRYLIKTRGQQVTLSCSPISGHRSVSWYQQTPGQGLQFLFEYFSETQRNKGNFPGRFSGRQFSNSRSEMNVSTLELGDSALYLCASSWGQGMTGANVLTFGAGSRLTVL.

This clonotype has ten or more counts. The chain links TRBV3-1 to TRBJ1-5; weak D call: TRBD1 (5 bases). There are 15 residues in the CDR3. CDR1 is LGHDT and CDR2 is YNNKEL in the germline V gene (reference sequence). V lost 1 base and J lost 6, with 13 bases in between. In nucleotides, the CDR3 is TGTGCCAGCAGCCAAGGTATCCCTGGGGGTCAGCCCCAGCATTTT. It codes for CASSQGIPGGQPQHF.

This clonotype appeared many times. The chain links TRBV24-1 to TRBJ2-2; D may be TRBD2 (5 bases). V lost 7 bases and J 6 bases, leaving 5 bases between the germline ends. Germline CDR1 KGHDR, CDR2 SFDVKD. This CDR3 has 11 residues. This CDR3 reads CATREAGELFF. As DNA, the CDR3 is TGTGCCACCAGGGAGGCCGGGGAGCTGTTTTTT.

This clonotype was detected ten times or more. The chain recombines TRBV7-9 with TRBJ2-1; D not certain. Deletions cut 4 bases from V and 8 bases from J, with 12 bases between. This CDR3 region has 13 residues. Per the germline V gene, CDR1 is SEHNR and CDR2 is FQNEAQ (reference sequence). The CDR3 region is CASSSDLLDEQFF. CDR3 DNA: TGTGCCAGCAGCTCCGACCTACTCGATGAGCAGTTCTTC.

The sample holds many counts of this clonotype. The genes are TRBV20-1 and TRBJ1-2; possibly TRBD1 for D (6 bases). V dropped 2 bases and J dropped 2 bases, with 9 bases sitting between them. Germline V lookup: CDR1 DFQATT, CDR2 SNEGSKA (reference sequence). This CDR3 has 13 amino acids. In nucleotides, the CDR3 is TGCAGTGCTAGAACAGGGCGGAACTATGGCTACACCTTC. Protein sequence: CSARTGRNYGYTF.

Many counts were recorded for this clonotype. The V call is TRBV30, the J call TRBJ1-4, with D tentatively TRBD1 (5 bases). Trimming removed 1 base at V and 2 bases at J, with 8 bases between. Germline CDR1 is GTSNPN and CDR2 is SVGIG (reference sequence). The CDR3 consists of 14 residues. The CDR3 bases are TGTGCCTGGAGTGGGGGGTACACTAATGAAAAACTGTTTTTT. This gives the protein CAWSGGYTNEKLFF.

The chain has TRBV5-6 and TRBJ1-2, with 12 bases matching TRBD1. V gave up 1 base and J gave up 4 bases; unmatched junction bases: 2. CDR1 is SGHDT and CDR2 is YYEEEE in the germline V gene. The CDR3 sequence is 15 residues long. The CDR3 reads CASSLRDRGPYGYTF. The CDR3 DNA follows: TGTGCCAGCAGCTTGAGGGACAGGGGGCCCTATGGCTACACCTTC.

This clonotype was picked up many times. The V and J genes are TRBV15 and TRBJ2-1, with 11 bases aligning to TRBD2. Trimming at V came to 4 bases and at J to 8 bases, leaving 10 bases not matched to a gene. Germline CDR1 LNHNV, CDR2 YYDKDF (reference sequence). The CDR3 runs to 16 residues. The CDR3 is CATSTLLAGGGDEQFF. In DNA, the CDR3 is TGTGCCACCAGCACCCTTCTAGCGGGAGGCGGCGATGAGCAGTTCTTC.

V and J are TRBV9 and TRBJ1-1; D is unclear. Germline-derived CDR1 and CDR2 are SGDLS and YYNGEE. V was pared by 2 bases and J by 3 bases, with 11 bases between. CDR3 length equals 14 residues. For the CDR3, the DNA is TGTGCCAGCAGCGTTGGGAGTAGTGACACTGAAGCTTTCTTT. Translation gives CASSVGSSDTEAFF.

This chain links TRBV18 with TRBJ1-3, with D possibly being TRBD1 (5 bases). Germline lookup yields CDR1 KGHSH and CDR2 LQKENI. CDR3 length: 16 amino acids. Trimming pared 3 bases from V and 7 bases from J, leaving 19 bases between. The CDR3 DNA reads as TGTGCCAGCTCACCGAGAGACAGATCCTTGGCCAACACCATATATTTT. This codes for CASSPRDRSLANTIYF. Full variable domain (outside the CDR3, taken from reference TRBV18 and TRBJ1-3): NAGVMQNPRHLVRRRGQEARLRCSPMKGHSHVYWYRQLPEEGLKFMVYLQKENIIDESGMPKERFSAEFPKEGPSILRIQQVVRGDSAAYFCASSPRDRSLANTIYFGEGSWLTVV.

This clonotype was found many times. The rearrangement uses TRBV5-1 and TRBJ2-5; 9 nucleotides align to TRBD1. CDR1 and CDR2 (germline): SGHRS, YFSETQ. Trimming at V came to 3 bases and at J to 0 bases, leaving 6 bases not matched to a gene. CDR3 length: 16 amino acids. CDR3 protein: CASSWRTGAYQETQYF. The CDR3 coding sequence is TGCGCCAGCAGCTGGAGGACAGGGGCGTACCAAGAGACCCAGTACTTC.

This clonotype was detected many times. The CDR3 sequence is CASSLGVVAYNEQFF. The CDR3 nucleotides are TGTGCCAGCAGCTTAGGTGTAGTGGCATACAATGAGCAGTTCTTC. The rearrangement links TRBV11-2 to TRBJ2-1; D is unclear. V shed 1 base and J shed 4 bases, with 11 bases lying between them. There are 15 residues in the CDR3. Germline lookup yields CDR1 SGHAT and CDR2 FQNNGV.

In its sample, this clonotype was seen many times. The chain employs TRBV30 and TRBJ1-6; D remains unclear. The CDR3 totals 15 residues. Germline V gives CDR1 GTSNPN, CDR2 SVGIG (reference sequence). The germline V and J ends were trimmed by 4 bases and 8 bases, with 18 bases remaining between them. CDR3 in amino acids: CAWTVGPAGDSPLHF. Here the CDR3 DNA reads TGTGCCTGGACGGTTGGGCCCGCCGGGGATTCACCCCTCCACTTT.